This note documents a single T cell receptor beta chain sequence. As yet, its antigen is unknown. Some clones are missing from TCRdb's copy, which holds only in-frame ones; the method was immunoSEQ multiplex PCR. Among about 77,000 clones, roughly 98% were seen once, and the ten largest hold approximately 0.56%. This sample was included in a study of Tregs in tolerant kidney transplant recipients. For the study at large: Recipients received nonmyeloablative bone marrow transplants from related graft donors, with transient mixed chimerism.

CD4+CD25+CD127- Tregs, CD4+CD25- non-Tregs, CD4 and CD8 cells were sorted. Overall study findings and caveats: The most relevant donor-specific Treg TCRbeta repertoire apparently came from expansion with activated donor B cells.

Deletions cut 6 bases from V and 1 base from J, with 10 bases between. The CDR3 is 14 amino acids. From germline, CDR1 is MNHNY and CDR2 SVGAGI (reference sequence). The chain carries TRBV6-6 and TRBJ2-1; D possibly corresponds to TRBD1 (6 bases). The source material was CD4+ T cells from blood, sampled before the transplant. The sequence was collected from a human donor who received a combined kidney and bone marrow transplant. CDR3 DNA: TGTGCCAGCAGAGACAGGCGTTCCTACAATGAGCAGTTCTTC. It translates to CASRDRRSYNEQFF.